This section outlines one T cell receptor (beta chain) sequence together with its context. Its binding antigen is unknown. Base qualities are missing; no much larger clone stands one base away. This sample is part of a study of cytomegalovirus exposure and HLA in healthy donors (dated by TCRdb to the late 2010s). The study in broad terms: An earlier analysis of some 600 of the donors reported about 300 Gb of sequence data and 117 million unique TCR beta sequences obtained from some 170 million T cells. An early release covering 550 to 700 HLA-typed donors comprised around 300 gigabases of sequencing data and 65 million to 100 million unique TCR sequences. Of the 300 to 450 genotyped donors, 81% fell in the genetic ancestry cluster associated with self-reported Caucasian donors. The aim of the study was to test whether cataloging public T cell receptors could identify signatures of past pathogen exposure. Using immunosequencing, the study profiled T cell repertoires from roughly 650 subjects and related those repertoires to cytomegalovirus serostatus. Besides the first cohort of around 700 subjects, a separate validation cohort made up of around 120 different subjects was used. To predict cytomegalovirus infection status, the study combined high-throughput TCR immunosequencing, statistical association of individual TCRs with disease status, and machine learning. A later analysis re-examined previously published TCR beta repertoires from about 700 donors and added high-resolution HLA genotyping to investigate patterns of TCR occurrence. Rather than using new phenotypic data, the later analysis identified candidate immune exposures from TCR beta sequences and from how often those sequences occurred across donors. An earlier analysis of approximately 640 of the donors applied high-throughput TCR beta sequencing to assess whether each TCR beta V gene segment acted as functional or pseudogenic. Alongside the repertoire data, information on donor age, sex, ethnicity and CMV serostatus was compiled. In a later genetic analysis, genome-wide SNP genotypes for about three fifths of the 666 donors were used, and that subset was treated as a discovery cohort. All discovery cohort repertoires had been generated using a single sequencing platform. HLA typing covered class I and class II loci at four-digit resolution. Typing coverage differed by locus: A, B, C, DRB1 and DQB1 were typed in roughly 620-640 donors, DQA1 in 500 to 550, DPA1 in over 600, and DPB1 in just under 480. A handful of DR-DQ haplotypes were treated as single units for association and clustering because of strong linkage in the cohort. Across 300 to 500 genotyped donors of the cohort, an average of about 240,000 unique TCR beta nucleotide sequences per donor were sequenced, and 15% to 20% of those sequences were non-productive.

Results and caveats for the whole study, not just this receptor: Compared with the roughly 600-donor mean, donors in an Asian-associated ancestry cluster had fewer N-insertions in productive TCRs, according to a later genetic analysis. In this cohort, only TCR beta chains were sequenced, and detectable features were limited by the absence of alpha or paired-chain data. Immune exposure information for the cohort was limited to CMV serostatus. Broadly in line with IMGT annotations, most TCR beta V segments showed up in productive rearrangements about 90% or about 30% of the time in an earlier analysis of around 600 of the donors. While some public TCRs were present in many individuals, most TCR sequences turned up only very rarely across donors. According to a later analysis, parvovirus B19, influenza, CMV and Epstein-Barr virus appeared linked to several top co-occurrence clusters. Assigning TCR associations to individual alleles was difficult when HLA alleles, especially DR and DQ, strongly co-occurred. At a false discovery rate of 0.05, a later analysis linked roughly 17,000 TCR beta sequences to specific HLA alleles. The authors suggested that the approach could potentially be generalized to other disease states and immunological phenotypes. A group of highly shared sequence variants was considered likely to be a technical artifact of the sequencing pipeline. According to a later analysis, most CMV-associated TCR beta chains appeared to be HLA-restricted, and the HLA associations seemed to be driven largely by CMV exposure. Three of the identified cytomegalovirus-associated TCR beta chains were confirmed in vitro to be specific for cytomegalovirus antigens. Correlated functional status among segregating V segments might be attributable to linkage disequilibrium, but an unknown experimental factor could not be ruled out. A later genetic analysis associated a missense DCLRE1C variant with V-gene and J-gene trimming of TCR beta chains, and an independent cohort replicated the association. Cytomegalovirus status was reported to be diagnosed by the classifier with high specificity and sensitivity in both the original and validation cohorts. A later analysis found that TCR association rates varied across HLA loci, with DRB1 alleles showing the most associated TCRs and HLA-C alleles the fewest. A further reported finding was that TCR beta sequences accurately predicted the HLA-A and HLA-B alleles for most subjects in the first cohort. Because some donors lacked HLA typing at each locus, the association tests relied only on the typed subset. Presence/absence analyses assumed roughly uniform sequencing depth across donors, an assumption that may not hold. A total of roughly 160 TCR beta chains were listed by the study as associated with cytomegalovirus. The earlier analysis of a few hundred of the donors excluded some 15 rarely observed V segments, including chromosome 9 orphons, because counts were too low. A later analysis found that HLA-associated TCR beta chains were more clonally expanded and had lower generation probabilities than equally common non-associated chains.

The cohort comprised hundreds of healthy bone marrow donors. At the time of sampling, all cohort members were nominally healthy, though unrecorded immune exposures were likely present. The donor was CMV seropositive and was included in the group of 250 to 300 seropositive cohort members. A peripheral blood sample was provided by each donor, and peripheral blood mononuclear cells were used for TCR beta sequencing. The Qiagen DNeasy Blood Extraction Kit was used to extract genomic DNA from the blood cell samples. Libraries were constructed by the immunoSEQ multiplex PCR assay. For the multiplex PCR, a mixture combining 60 forward primers for TCR Vbeta segments and 13 reverse primers for TCR Jbeta segments was used. A multiplex PCR assay on genomic DNA amplified the CDR3 region of rearranged TCR beta genes. The Illumina HiSeq System was used to sequence the amplified TCR beta libraries as 87-base-pair reads. Per the authors' processing: In a later analysis, tens of millions of unique TCR beta chains were counted across the roughly 670 repertoires, and around 11 million of these chains were shared by at least two donors. To remove PCR and sequencing errors, raw reads were error-corrected and collapsed into unique sequences using a nearest-neighbor algorithm that merged closely related sequences. Alignment of CDR3 sequences to IMGT reference sequences was used to assign V, D and J gene segments. For a sequence to be retained, a match of at least six nucleotides to both a V gene segment and a J gene segment was required. A rearrangement counted as productive if the CDR3 had no stop codons and remained in frame with V and J, and every other rearrangement counted as non-productive. Following IMGT convention, CDR3 was defined as the stretch from the second conserved V-encoded cysteine to the conserved J-encoded phenylalanine. The earlier analysis of fewer than 700 of the donors excluded sequences that lacked an unambiguous match to a single V gene segment. An earlier analysis of a few hundred of the donors called V segments functional above 56.7% productive rearrangements and segregating when the between-donor standard deviation exceeded 5%. A statistical classification framework was developed to diagnose cytomegalovirus status using the catalog of TCR beta chain sequences. In a later analysis, V and J genes were assigned by comparing TCR nucleotide sequences against IMGT/GENE-DB human TR gene sequences. In a later analysis, CDR3 sequences and most-parsimonious VDJ recombination scenarios were assigned using the TCRdist pipeline. In a later analysis, each TCR beta chain was defined by its CDR3 amino acid sequence together with its V-gene family, and reads without a unique V-gene family were excluded. A later analysis removed several hundred highly shared, low-generation-probability nucleotide sequences to deal with suspected cross-contamination and a sequencing artifact. For each public chain, a later analysis derived a clonal expansion index from normalized ranks of inferred template counts within each repertoire. Generation probabilities in a later analysis came from a VDJ recombination model fitted to out-of-frame rearrangements, and those results were checked against IGoR. In a later analysis, TCR-TCR, TCR-HLA and TCR-CMV co-occurrence was scored with hypergeometric tests, and a repertoire-size bias correction was applied to TCR pairs. To estimate false discovery rates, a later analysis permuted the HLA or CMV assignments 20 times. In a later analysis, co-occurring TCRs were grouped using DBSCAN, and TCRdist sequence similarity was added for clustering within HLA-allele-positive subsets. Co-occurrence clustering excluded repertoires with fewer than 30,000 or more than 120,000 public chains, plus five with anomalous nucleotide sharing. Here the immuneACCESS table is served through TCRdb, limited to in-frame sequences with V and J called. Missing clones are a known gap in these copies; in checked studies unresolved V genes cover under half, and the rest lacks a known reason. Clonal size and the V and J genes are those of that table, whereas D and trimming came from the DNA. Within this sample are around 100,000 clones, with under 85% of them counted one time only. The ten biggest clones cover 4.8% of the sample.

Source material: PBMCs. The TCR was taken from a man aged 25 to 45 in good health and CMV-seropositive.

In nucleotides, the sequence is TGTGCCAGCAGTCCCCGACTAGCGCAGTACGAGCAGTACTTC. It translates to CASSPRLAQYEQYF. The chain was built from TRBV28 and TRBJ2-5, with 8 bases aligning to TRBD2. The closer fit of TRBJ2-7 to the DNA end suggests the J call may be wrong. The CDR3 contains 14 residues, cysteine and phenylalanine counted. The only DNA kept is the CDR3, 42 bases in frame from the first base. Sequences MDHEN (CDR1) and SYDVKM (CDR2) are obtained from the germline V gene.